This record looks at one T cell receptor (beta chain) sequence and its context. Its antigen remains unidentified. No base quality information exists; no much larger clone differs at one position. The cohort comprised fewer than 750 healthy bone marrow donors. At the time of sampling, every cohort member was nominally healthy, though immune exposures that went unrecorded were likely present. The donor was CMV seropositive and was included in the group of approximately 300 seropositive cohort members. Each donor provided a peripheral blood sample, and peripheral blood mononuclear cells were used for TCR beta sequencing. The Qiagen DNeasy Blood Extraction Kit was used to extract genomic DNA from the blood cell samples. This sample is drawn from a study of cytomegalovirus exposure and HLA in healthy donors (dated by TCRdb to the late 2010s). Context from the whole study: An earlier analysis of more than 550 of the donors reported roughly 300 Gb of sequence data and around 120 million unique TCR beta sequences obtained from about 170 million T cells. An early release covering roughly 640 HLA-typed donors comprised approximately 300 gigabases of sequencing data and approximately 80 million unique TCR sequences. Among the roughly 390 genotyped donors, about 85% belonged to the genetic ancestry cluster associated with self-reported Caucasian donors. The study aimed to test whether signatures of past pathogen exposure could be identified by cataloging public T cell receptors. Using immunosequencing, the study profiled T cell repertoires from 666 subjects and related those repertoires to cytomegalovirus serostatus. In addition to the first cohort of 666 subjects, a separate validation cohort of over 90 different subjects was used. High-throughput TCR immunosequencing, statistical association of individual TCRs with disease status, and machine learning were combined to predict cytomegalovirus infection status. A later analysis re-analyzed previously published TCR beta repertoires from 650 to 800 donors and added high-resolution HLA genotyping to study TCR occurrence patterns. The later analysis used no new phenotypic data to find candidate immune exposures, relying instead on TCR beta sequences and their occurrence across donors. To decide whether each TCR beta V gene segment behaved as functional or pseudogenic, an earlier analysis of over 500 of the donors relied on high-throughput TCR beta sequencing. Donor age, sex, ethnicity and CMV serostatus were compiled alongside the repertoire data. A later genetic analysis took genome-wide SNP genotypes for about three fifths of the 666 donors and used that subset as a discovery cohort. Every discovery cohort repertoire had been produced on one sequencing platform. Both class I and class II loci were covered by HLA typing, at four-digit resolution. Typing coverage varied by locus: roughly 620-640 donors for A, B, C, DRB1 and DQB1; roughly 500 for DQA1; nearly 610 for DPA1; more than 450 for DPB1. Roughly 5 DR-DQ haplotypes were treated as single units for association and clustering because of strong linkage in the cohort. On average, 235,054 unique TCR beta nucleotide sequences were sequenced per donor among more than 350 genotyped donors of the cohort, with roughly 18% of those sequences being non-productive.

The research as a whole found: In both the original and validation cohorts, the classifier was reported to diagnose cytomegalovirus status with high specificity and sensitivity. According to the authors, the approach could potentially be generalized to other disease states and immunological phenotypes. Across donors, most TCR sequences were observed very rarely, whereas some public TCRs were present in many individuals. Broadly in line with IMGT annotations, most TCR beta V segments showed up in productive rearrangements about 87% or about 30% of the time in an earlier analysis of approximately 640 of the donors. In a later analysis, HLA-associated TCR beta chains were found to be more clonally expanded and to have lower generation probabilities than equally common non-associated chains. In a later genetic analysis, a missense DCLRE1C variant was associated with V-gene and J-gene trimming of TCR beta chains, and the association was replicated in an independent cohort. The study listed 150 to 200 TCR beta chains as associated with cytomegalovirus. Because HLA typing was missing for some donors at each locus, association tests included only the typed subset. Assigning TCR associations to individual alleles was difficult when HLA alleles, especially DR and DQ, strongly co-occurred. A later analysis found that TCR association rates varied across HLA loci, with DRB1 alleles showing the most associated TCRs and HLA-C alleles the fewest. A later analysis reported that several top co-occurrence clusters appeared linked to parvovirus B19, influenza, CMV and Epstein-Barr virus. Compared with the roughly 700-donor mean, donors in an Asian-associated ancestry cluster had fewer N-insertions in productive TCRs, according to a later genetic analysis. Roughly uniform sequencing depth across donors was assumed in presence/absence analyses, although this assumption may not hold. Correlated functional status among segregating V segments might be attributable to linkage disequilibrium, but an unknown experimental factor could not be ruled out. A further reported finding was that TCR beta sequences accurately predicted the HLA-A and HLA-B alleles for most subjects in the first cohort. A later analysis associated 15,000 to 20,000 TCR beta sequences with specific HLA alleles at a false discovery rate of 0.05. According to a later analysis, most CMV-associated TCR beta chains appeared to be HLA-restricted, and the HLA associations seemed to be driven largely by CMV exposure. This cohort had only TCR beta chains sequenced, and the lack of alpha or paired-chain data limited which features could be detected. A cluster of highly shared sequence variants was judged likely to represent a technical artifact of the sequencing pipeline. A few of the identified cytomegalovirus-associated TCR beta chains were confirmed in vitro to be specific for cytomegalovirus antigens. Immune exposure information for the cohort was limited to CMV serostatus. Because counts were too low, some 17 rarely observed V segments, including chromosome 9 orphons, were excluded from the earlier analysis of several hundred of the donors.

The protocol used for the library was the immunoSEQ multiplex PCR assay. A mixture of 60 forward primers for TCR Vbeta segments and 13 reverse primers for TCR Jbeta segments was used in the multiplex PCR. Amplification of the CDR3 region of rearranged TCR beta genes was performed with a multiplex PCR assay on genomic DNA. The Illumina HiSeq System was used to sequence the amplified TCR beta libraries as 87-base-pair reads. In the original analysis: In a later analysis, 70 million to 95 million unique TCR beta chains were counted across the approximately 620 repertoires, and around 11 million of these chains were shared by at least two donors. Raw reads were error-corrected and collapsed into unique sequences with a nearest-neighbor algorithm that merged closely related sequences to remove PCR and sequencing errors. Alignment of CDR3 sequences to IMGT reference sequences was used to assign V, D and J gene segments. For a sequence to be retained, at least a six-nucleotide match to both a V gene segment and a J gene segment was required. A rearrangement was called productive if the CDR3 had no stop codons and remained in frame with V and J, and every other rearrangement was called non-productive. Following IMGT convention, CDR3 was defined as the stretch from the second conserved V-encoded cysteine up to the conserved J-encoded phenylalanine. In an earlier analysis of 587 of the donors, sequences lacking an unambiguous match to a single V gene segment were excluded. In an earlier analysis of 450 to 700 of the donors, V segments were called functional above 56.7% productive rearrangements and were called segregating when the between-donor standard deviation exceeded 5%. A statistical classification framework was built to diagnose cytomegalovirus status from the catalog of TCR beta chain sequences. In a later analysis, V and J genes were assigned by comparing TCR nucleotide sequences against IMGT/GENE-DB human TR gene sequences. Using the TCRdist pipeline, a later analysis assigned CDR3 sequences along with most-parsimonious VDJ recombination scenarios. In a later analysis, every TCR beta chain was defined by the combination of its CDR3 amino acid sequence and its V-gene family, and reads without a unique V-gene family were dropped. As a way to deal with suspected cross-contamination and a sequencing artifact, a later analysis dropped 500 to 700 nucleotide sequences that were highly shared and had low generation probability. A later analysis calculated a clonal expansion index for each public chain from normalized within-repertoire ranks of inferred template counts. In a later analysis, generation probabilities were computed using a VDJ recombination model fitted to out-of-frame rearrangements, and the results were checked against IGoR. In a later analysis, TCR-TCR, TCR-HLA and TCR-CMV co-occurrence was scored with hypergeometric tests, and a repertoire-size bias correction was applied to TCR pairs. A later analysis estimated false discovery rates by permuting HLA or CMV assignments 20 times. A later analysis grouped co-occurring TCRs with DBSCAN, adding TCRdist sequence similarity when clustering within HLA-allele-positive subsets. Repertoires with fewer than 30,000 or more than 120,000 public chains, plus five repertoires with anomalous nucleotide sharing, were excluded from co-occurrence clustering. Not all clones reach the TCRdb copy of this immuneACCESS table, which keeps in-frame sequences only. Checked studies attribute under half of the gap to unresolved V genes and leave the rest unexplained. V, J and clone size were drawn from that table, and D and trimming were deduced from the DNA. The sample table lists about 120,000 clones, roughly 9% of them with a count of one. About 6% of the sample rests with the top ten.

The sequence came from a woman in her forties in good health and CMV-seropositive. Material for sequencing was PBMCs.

The base sequence is TGTGCCAGCAGGTCCGGGACAGACTATGGCTACACCTTC. This encodes CASRSGTDYGYTF. This chain is built from TRBV6-6 and TRBJ1-2, with 7 central nucleotides matching TRBD1. Trimming removed 6 bases from V and 3 bases from J; the gene matches leave 4 bases unexplained. From cysteine to phenylalanine, the CDR3 is 13 amino acids long. Here the CDR3 DNA is all that survives: 39 bases in frame from base 1. CDR1 and CDR2 were assigned from the germline V gene (reference sequence) as MNHNY and SVGAGI.